A single TCR beta chain is shown here with its context. The method was immunoSEQ multiplex PCR; TCRdb's version includes in-frame clones alone and lacks a portion of them. The table shows more than 50,000 clones, with roughly three quarters occurring only once. The data were taken from a study of neoadjuvant anti-PD-1 for oral cavity cancer. Germline loops: CDR1 SGHTA, CDR2 FQGNSA. CDR3 length: 16 amino acids. Trimming took 4 bases from V and 1 from J; bases not matched to a gene: 9. The sequenced sample was PBMCs, obtained before nivolumab (anti-PD-1) treatment. The V and J genes are TRBV7-2 and TRBJ1-1; TRBD1 matches 7 bases. The source of this sequence is a person aged 35 to 85 with oral cavity squamous cell carcinoma. The CDR3 DNA is TGTGCCAGCAGCTCCTTCCCTGACAGGGCGAACACTGAAGCTTTCTTT. Its translation: CASSSFPDRANTEAFF.